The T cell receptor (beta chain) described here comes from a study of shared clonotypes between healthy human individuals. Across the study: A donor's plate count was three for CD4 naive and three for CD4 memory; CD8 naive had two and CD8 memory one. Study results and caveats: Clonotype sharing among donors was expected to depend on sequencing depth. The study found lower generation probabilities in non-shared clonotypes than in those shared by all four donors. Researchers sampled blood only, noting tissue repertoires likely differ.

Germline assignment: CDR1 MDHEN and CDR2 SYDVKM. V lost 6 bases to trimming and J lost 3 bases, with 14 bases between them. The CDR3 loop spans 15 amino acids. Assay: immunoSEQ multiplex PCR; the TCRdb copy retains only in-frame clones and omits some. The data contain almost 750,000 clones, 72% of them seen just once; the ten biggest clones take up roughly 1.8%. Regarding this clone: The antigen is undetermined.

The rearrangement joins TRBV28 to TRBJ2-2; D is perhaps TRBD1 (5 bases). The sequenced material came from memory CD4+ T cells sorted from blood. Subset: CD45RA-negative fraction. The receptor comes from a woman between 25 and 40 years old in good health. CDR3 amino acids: CASSWARRDTGELFF. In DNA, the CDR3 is TGTGCCAGCAGCTGGGCCCGCAGGGACACCGGGGAGCTGTTTTTT.